These 18 T cell receptor beta chains were sequenced from one sample in a study of CD8 T cells in ankylosing spondylitis. Via MiXCR, TCRdb re-called the 5' RACE reads, giving one row per CDR3 protein. The repertoire has around 210,000 distinct CDR3 sequences, 7.5% to 9.5% of them found once; the top ten carry around 4.9%. What was sequenced was blood, either unsorted or a sorted T cell fraction (not recorded which). The receptors shown here come from a female donor with ankylosing spondylitis or in good health (not recorded which).

For this clonotype: One junction end does not reproduce the germline sequence, and a read error may be involved. The chain has TRBV19 and TRBJ2-2; D possibly corresponds to TRBD1 (7 bases). The CDR3 is made up of 16 amino acids. The germline gives CDR1 LNHDA, CDR2 SQIVND (reference sequence). CDR3 protein: CASRIPGRGDTEELFF. CDR3 sequence (DNA): TGTGCCAGTAGGATCCCGGGCAGGGGGGACACCGAGGAGCTGTTTTTT.

This clonotype was detected ten times or more. The gene calls are TRBV29-1 and TRBJ1-2, with D tentatively TRBD1 (5 bases). Trimming removed 0 bases from V and 7 bases from J, with 15 bases in between. There are 14 residues in the CDR3. Germline V gene lookup returns CDR1 SQVTM and CDR2 ANQGSEA. The CDR3 here is CSVEEGTGRVGYTF. Written as DNA, the CDR3 is TGCAGCGTTGAAGAAGGTACAGGAAGGGTTGGCTACACCTTC.

This clonotype appeared a few times. The J gene is TRBJ2-4, the V gene TRBV7-2, with D maybe TRBD2 (6 bases). Trimming cost V 1 base and J 3 bases, with 10 bases left between them. Germline CDR1 reads SGHTA; CDR2 reads FQGNSA. CDR3 size: 15 residues. The DNA for the CDR3 is TGTGCCAGCAGCTTAGTTGTGGGGGGCAAAAACATTCAGTACTTC. Translation: CASSLVVGGKNIQYF.

This clonotype was seen many times. This chain joins TRBV5-5 and TRBJ2-3; D unresolved. The germline V and J ends were trimmed by 4 bases and 3 bases, with 18 bases remaining between them. This CDR3 spans 16 amino acids. Germline CDR1 and CDR2: SGHKS and YYEKEE (reference sequence). The CDR3, as DNA: TGTGCCAGCAGCGCCCGACCCGAACAAGCTACAGATACGCAGTATTTT. This gives the protein CASSARPEQATDTQYF.

This clonotype was observed at least ten times. This chain links TRBV3-1 with TRBJ2-1, with 7 bases identical to TRBD2. CDR3 length: 15 amino acids. V trimming: 2 bases; J trimming: 2 bases; junction bases outside the gene matches: 3. The germline CDR1 and CDR2 sequences are LGHDT and YNNKEL (reference sequence). CDR3 nucleotide sequence: TGTGCCAGCAGCCAAAGGCTAGCGGCCTACAATGAGCAGTTCTTC. Translated, it gives CASSQRLAAYNEQFF.

Only a few counts were recorded for this clonotype. V usage is TRBV11-3 and J usage is TRBJ2-1, with D possibly matching TRBD2 (5 bases). The V gene's germline CDR1 is SGHNT and CDR2 YENEEA. V was pared by 0 bases and J by 6 bases, with 12 bases between. The CDR3 runs to 15 residues. CDR3 sequence (DNA): TGTGCCAGCAGCTTAGATCTAGCCAGCCCCAATGAGCAGTTCTTC. Translated: CASSLDLASPNEQFF.

Of note for this clonotype: This sequence may be a read error, since a much larger clone differs from it by one base. V and J are TRBV11-1 and TRBJ2-7; D not certain. Germline CDR1 and CDR2: SGHAT and FQDESV (reference sequence). The CDR3 runs 14 residues. CDR3 nucleotides: TGTACCAGCAGCGTCGCGCAGGCCACCTACGAGCAGTACTTC. The encoded protein is CTSSVAQATYEQYF.

This clonotype was counted many times. The V call is TRBV25-1, the J call TRBJ2-5; perhaps D is TRBD1 or TRBD2 (5 bases each). There are 16 residues in the CDR3. V lost 2 bases and J lost 4, with 17 bases in between. Germline assignment: CDR1 MGHDK and CDR2 SYGVNS. Written as DNA, the CDR3 is TGTGCCAGCAGTGAAGAAGGGTACGGTGGGGGAGAGACCCAGTACTTC. Translated, it gives CASSEEGYGGGETQYF.

The sample holds many counts of this clonotype. The chain employs TRBV5-1 and TRBJ1-1; the D is unclear. V was shortened by 2 bases and J by 5 bases, with 10 bases between the two germline ends. The CDR3 has 13 amino acids. Per the germline V gene, CDR1 is SGHRS and CDR2 is YFSETQ. This CDR3 reads CASSLEPGTEAFF. The CDR3 DNA is TGCGCCAGCAGCTTAGAGCCGGGGACTGAAGCTTTCTTT.

This clonotype was recorded many times. This chain connects TRBV20-1 to TRBJ2-7; 8 nucleotides line up with TRBD2. V gave up 5 bases and J gave up 6 bases; unmatched junction bases: 9. The CDR3 has 13 amino acids. Germline lookup yields CDR1 DFQATT and CDR2 SNEGSKA (reference sequence). CDR3 in amino acids: CSAPVSGAGEQYF. For the CDR3, the DNA is TGCAGTGCTCCGGTTAGCGGGGCTGGCGAGCAGTACTTC.

This clonotype was detected ten times or more. J is TRBJ2-2 and V is TRBV10-3, with TRBD2 identical over 8 bases. Germline assignment: CDR1 ENHRY and CDR2 SYGVKD. CDR3 length: 15 amino acids. Losses at the gene ends were 3 bases for V and 1 base for J; bases not matched to a gene: 1. CDR3 bases: TGTGCCATCAGTGAAAGCGGGAGGAACACCGGGGAGCTGTTTTTT. Protein sequence: CAISESGRNTGELFF.

This clonotype was observed at least ten times. V usage is TRBV28 and J usage is TRBJ1-1, with D maybe TRBD1 (6 bases). Germline CDR1 is MDHEN and CDR2 is SYDVKM. This CDR3 has 13 amino acids. With 8 bases removed from V and 3 bases from J, the gap between germline ends came to 13 bases. Written as DNA, the CDR3 is TGTGCCAGCCAGGGGCTTATGGACACTGAAGCTTTCTTT. It translates to CASQGLMDTEAFF.

CDR3 loop: CASSARPTSGRANTGELFF. The CDR3 DNA is TGTGCCAGCAGCGCCCGTCCGACTAGCGGGAGGGCGAACACCGGGGAGCTGTTTTTT. This chain joins TRBV9 and TRBJ2-2; the match to TRBD2 covers 14 bases. V gave up 3 bases and J gave up 0 bases; unmatched junction bases: 7. The CDR3 is 19 amino acids. Per the germline V gene, CDR1 is SGDLS and CDR2 is YYNGEE.

This clonotype occurred many times. The chain recombines TRBV7-8 with TRBJ2-7; TRBD2 agrees at 10 bases. This CDR3 contains 15 residues. After removal of 3 bases from V and 6 bases from J, the junction contained 8 bases not matched to a gene. From germline, CDR1 is SGHVS and CDR2 FQNEAQ. This CDR3 is CASSFAQREGFEQYF. The DNA of the CDR3 is TGTGCCAGCAGCTTTGCCCAGCGGGAGGGGTTCGAGCAGTACTTC. Together with reference TRBV7-8 and TRBJ2-7, the CDR3 gives the full variable domain: GAGVSQSPRYKVAKRGQDVALRCDPISGHVSLFWYQQALGQGPEFLTYFQNEAQLDKSGLPSDRFFAERPEGSVSTLKIQRTQQEDSAVYLCASSFAQREGFEQYFGPGTRLTVT.

This clonotype was picked up many times. The rearrangement uses TRBV7-6 and TRBJ1-1, with D tentatively TRBD1 (5 bases). The CDR3 is made up of 16 amino acids. V lost 2 bases to trimming and J lost 0 bases, with 13 bases between them. The germline gives CDR1 SGHVS, CDR2 FNYEAQ. CDR3 residues: CASSLTPTVMNTEAFF. The CDR3, as DNA: TGTGCCAGCAGCTTAACCCCGACAGTCATGAACACTGAAGCTTTCTTT.

This clonotype was seen a few times. The V call is TRBV20-1, the J call TRBJ2-2; no definite D call. CDR3 size: 18 residues. V gave up 5 bases and J gave up 4 bases, with 26 bases separating them. Germline V gene lookup returns CDR1 DFQATT and CDR2 SNEGSKA (reference sequence). CDR3 bases: TGCAGTGCTCCAAGCCCCTTTGTAAACCACACTCTCACCGGGGAGCTGTTTTTT. It yields the protein CSAPSPFVNHTLTGELFF.

The V call is TRBV12-3 or TRBV12-4, the J call TRBJ2-5, with a tentative D call TRBD2 (5 bases). The CDR3 sequence is 14 residues long. V dropped 5 bases and J dropped 1 base, with 11 bases sitting between them. For the CDR3, the DNA is TGTGCCAGCAGTCCTTATAGCGCCCAAGAGACCCAGTACTTC. Amino acid sequence: CASSPYSAQETQYF.

This clonotype was recorded many times. The CDR3 region has the DNA TGTGCCAGCAGTCTGACAGGGATCTCTGAAGCTTTCTTT. Its protein is CASSLTGISEAFF. The gene calls are TRBV28 and TRBJ1-1, with 7 bases fitting TRBD1. V lost 5 bases, J lost 6 bases, and 6 bases stayed unmatched. The CDR3 length is 13 residues. The germline CDR1 and CDR2 sequences are MDHEN and SYDVKM.